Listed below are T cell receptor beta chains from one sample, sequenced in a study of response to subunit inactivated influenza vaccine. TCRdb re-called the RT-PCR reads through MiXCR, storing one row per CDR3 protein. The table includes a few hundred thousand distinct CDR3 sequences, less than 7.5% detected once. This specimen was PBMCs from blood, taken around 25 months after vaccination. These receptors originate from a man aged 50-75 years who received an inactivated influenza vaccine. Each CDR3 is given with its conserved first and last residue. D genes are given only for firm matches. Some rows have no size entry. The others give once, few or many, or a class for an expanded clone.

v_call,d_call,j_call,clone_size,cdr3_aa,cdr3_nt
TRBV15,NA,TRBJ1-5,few,CATSREGANQPQHF,TGTGCCACCAGCAGAGAAGGGGCAAATCAGCCCCAGCATTTT
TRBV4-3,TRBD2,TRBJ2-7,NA,CASSQAGTRDYEQYF,TGCGCCAGCAGCCAAGCCGGGACTAGGGACTACGAGCAGTACTTC
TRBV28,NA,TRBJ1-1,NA,CASSLGGRLKEAFF,TGTGCCAGCAGTTTGGGAGGCAGACTCAAGGAAGCTTTCTTT
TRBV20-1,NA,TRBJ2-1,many,CSASLVGNEQFF,TGCAGTGCTAGTTTAGTCGGCAATGAGCAGTTCTTC
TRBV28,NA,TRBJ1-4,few,CASTYEDGWNEKLFF,TGTGCCAGCACTTACGAGGACGGATGGAATGAAAAACTGTTTTTT
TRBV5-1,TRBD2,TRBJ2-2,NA,CASSLGTSVLGGELFF,TGCGCCAGCAGCTTAGGGACTAGCGTCCTGGGCGGGGAGCTGTTTTTT
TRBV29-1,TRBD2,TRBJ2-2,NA,CSVLGSSGWAANTGELFF,TGCAGCGTTTTAGGTTCTAGCGGGTGGGCCGCGAACACCGGGGAGCTGTTTTTT
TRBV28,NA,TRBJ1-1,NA,CASSVTVPNTEAFF,TGTGCCAGCAGTGTGACAGTGCCGAACACTGAAGCTTTCTTT
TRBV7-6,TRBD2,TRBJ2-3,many,CASSSPVKAGEVTDTQYF,TGTGCCAGCAGCTCCCCGGTAAAAGCGGGAGAGGTGACAGATACGCAGTATTTT
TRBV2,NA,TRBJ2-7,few,CASSEMGPTISEQYF,TGTGCCAGCAGTGAGATGGGGCCTACCATTTCTGAGCAGTACTTC
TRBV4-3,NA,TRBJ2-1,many,CASSQERLPGREQFF,TGCGCCAGCAGCCAAGAACGACTACCCGGCCGGGAGCAGTTCTTC
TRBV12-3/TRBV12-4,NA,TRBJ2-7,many,CASSFAGSSRGRKYEQYF,TGTGCCAGCAGTTTCGCCGGTAGCTCCAGGGGCCGAAAATACGAGCAGTACTTC
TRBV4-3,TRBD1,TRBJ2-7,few,CASSQGQGGYYEQYF,TGCGCCAGCAGCCAAGGACAGGGGGGCTACTACGAGCAGTACTTC
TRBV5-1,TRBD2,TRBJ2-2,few,CASSLYNPRGGTGELFF,TGCGCCAGCAGCTTGTATAATCCGCGGGGGGGCACCGGGGAGCTGTTTTTT
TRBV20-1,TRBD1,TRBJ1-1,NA,CSPGQGAGGAFF,TGCAGTCCTGGACAGGGGGCGGGCGGAGCTTTCTTT
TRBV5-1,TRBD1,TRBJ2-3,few,CASSLGQGAGTDTQYF,TGCGCCAGCAGCTTGGGACAGGGGGCAGGCACAGATACGCAGTATTTT
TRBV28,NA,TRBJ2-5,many,CASSSGAQETQYF,TGTGCCAGCAGTTCCGGGGCCCAAGAGACCCAGTACTTC
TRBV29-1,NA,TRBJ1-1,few,CSVDRGGVREAFF,TGCAGCGTTGACAGGGGAGGTGTTCGGGAAGCTTTCTTT
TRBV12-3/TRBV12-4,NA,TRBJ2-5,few,CASSFIETQYF,TGTGCCAGCAGTTTTATCGAGACCCAGTACTTC
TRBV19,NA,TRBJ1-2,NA,CASQTANYGYTF,TGTGCCAGCCAAACAGCGAACTATGGCTACACCTTC
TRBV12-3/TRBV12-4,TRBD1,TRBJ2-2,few,CASTRTGGANTGELFF,TGTGCCAGCACCCGTACAGGGGGTGCGAACACCGGGGAGCTGTTTTTT
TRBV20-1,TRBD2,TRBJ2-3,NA,CSAREITGTSGGDTQYF,TGCAGTGCTAGAGAGATAACCGGGACTAGCGGCGGAGATACGCAGTATTTT
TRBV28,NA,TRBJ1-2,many,CASRQGLPYGYTF,TGTGCCAGCAGACAGGGCCTGCCCTATGGCTACACCTTC
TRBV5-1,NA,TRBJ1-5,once,CASSLGLAGGSGTDTQHF,TGCGCCAGCAGCTTGGGGCTAGCGGGGGGCAGCGGCACAGATACGCAGCATTTT
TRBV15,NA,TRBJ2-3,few,CATSRVGQSTDTQYF,TGTGCCACCAGCAGAGTGGGCCAGAGCACAGATACGCAGTATTTT
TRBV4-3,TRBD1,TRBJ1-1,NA,CASSQEPGQGPNTEAFF,TGCGCCAGCAGCCAAGAACCTGGACAGGGGCCGAACACTGAAGCTTTCTTT
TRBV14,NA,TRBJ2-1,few,CASSPQGLSYAEQFF,TGTGCCAGCAGCCCGCAGGGACTCTCCTACGCTGAGCAGTTCTTC
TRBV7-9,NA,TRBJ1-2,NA,CASRSGPDYGYTF,TGTGCCAGCAGATCCGGGCCTGACTATGGCTACACCTTC
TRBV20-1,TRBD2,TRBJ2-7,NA,CSGLAGGLRLHEQYF,TGCAGTGGACTAGCGGGGGGGCTAAGGCTCCACGAGCAGTACTTC
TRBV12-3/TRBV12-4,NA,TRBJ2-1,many,CASSLSTYNEQFF,TGTGCCAGCAGTTTATCAACTTACAATGAGCAGTTCTTC
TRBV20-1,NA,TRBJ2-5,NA,CSAGPYNHPQETQYF,TGCAGTGCAGGGCCTTACAACCACCCTCAAGAGACCCAGTACTTC
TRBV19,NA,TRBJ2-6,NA,CASSRQGFGANVLTF,TGTGCCAGTAGCCGCCAGGGTTTTGGGGCCAACGTCCTGACTTTC
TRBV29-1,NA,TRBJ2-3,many,CSVSENTDTQYF,TGCAGCGTATCCGAAAACACAGATACGCAGTATTTT
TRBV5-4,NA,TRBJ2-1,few,CASSVGTDPYNEQFF,TGTGCCAGCAGCGTAGGGACGGATCCCTACAATGAGCAGTTCTTC
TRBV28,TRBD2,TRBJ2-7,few,CASSSRRGGEQYF,TGTGCCAGCAGTTCAAGGCGCGGGGGCGAGCAGTACTTC
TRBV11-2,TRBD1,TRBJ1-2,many,CASSPAAGGVSGYTF,TGTGCCAGCAGCCCAGCGGCAGGGGGTGTTAGCGGCTACACCTTC
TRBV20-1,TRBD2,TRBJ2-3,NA,CSANRASGRSTDTQYF,TGCAGTGCTAACCGGGCTAGCGGGAGGAGCACAGATACGCAGTATTTT
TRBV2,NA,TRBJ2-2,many,CASRREPNTGELFF,TGTGCCAGCAGGCGAGAACCGAACACCGGGGAGCTGTTTTTT
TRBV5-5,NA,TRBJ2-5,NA,CASSLAADGRRPKETQYF,TGTGCCAGCAGCTTGGCCGCGGACGGCAGACGTCCAAAAGAGACCCAGTACTTC
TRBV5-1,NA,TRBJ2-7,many,CASSAGGPPYEQYF,TGCGCCAGCAGCGCAGGGGGGCCACCCTACGAGCAGTACTTC
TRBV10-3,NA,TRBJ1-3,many,CAITSRADPSSGNTIYF,TGTGCCATCACTTCGAGGGCAGACCCGAGCTCTGGAAACACCATATATTTT
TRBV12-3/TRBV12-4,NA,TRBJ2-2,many,CASSSDTGELFF,TGTGCCAGCAGCTCGGACACCGGGGAGCTGTTTTTT
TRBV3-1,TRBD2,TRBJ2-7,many,CASSPLGGRAYEQYF,TGTGCCAGCAGCCCGCTAGGCGGGAGGGCCTACGAGCAGTACTTC
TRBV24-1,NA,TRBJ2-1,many,CATSDSREKFF,TGTGCCACCAGTGATTCTAGGGAAAAGTTCTTC
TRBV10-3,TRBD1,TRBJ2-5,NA,CAIRLDRDQETQYF,TGTGCCATCAGATTGGACAGGGACCAAGAGACCCAGTACTTC
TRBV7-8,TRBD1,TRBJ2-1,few,CASSLGGQGGEQFF,TGTGCCAGCAGCTTAGGGGGACAGGGAGGTGAGCAGTTCTTC
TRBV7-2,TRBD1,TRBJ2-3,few,CVSRSTGTVSTDTQYF,TGTGTCAGCAGAAGTACTGGGACAGTTAGCACAGATACGCAGTATTTT
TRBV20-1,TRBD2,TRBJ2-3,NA,CSAPTSGRTMDTQYF,TGCAGTGCCCCGACTAGCGGGAGGACAATGGATACGCAGTATTTT
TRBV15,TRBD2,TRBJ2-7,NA,CATSENRDYPYEQYF,TGTGCCACCAGCGAAAACCGGGACTACCCATACGAGCAGTACTTC
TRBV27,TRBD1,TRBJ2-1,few,CASSLGQGAVEQFF,TGTGCCAGCAGTTTAGGACAGGGGGCTGTTGAGCAGTTCTTC
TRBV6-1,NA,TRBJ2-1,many,CASSAAGAVYNEQFF,TGTGCCAGCAGTGCCGCCGGGGCCGTCTACAATGAGCAGTTCTTC
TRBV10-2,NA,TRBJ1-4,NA,CASSGQTPGGEKLFF,TGCGCCAGCAGTGGTCAAACCCCGGGCGGTGAAAAACTGTTTTTT
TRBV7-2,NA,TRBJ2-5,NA,CASSFAGGFGETQYF,TGTGCCAGCAGCTTCGCAGGGGGGTTCGGTGAGACCCAGTACTTC